This T cell receptor beta chain was captured by sequencing in a study of human T cells and chemical hapten exposure. The overall study: Epicutaneous patch tests delivered 0.01% DPC to the upper back, with evaluation at 6 days.

CDR3 length: 13 amino acids. Germline V gene sequence: CDR1 DFQATT, CDR2 SNEGSKA (reference sequence). V lost 1 base, J lost 3 bases, and 9 bases lay in between. The time point denotes: patch test 3, about 24 weeks after DPC sensitization. Treatment specified: therapeutic diphenylcyclopropenone sensitization with weekly scalp DPC. This clonotype was counted a few times. Its specificity is unknown. Authors' analysis steps: There were a median of approximately 88,000 TCRs per sample, with a range from about 20,000 to 700,000. TCRdb itself ran the RACE reads through MiXCR, one entry per CDR3 protein. Clone size and V and J calls follow TCRdb, not the original study. The sample has 82,000 or so distinct CDR3 sequences, about an eighth seen once. Study-wide findings and caveats: No change in TCRs above 1 in 1000 frequency was produced by DPC sensitization.

The sample consisted of whole blood, taken in connection with sensitization to the hapten diphenylcyclopropenone (DPC). J is TRBJ1-1 and V is TRBV20-1, with D tentatively TRBD1 (5 bases). The TCR originated in a woman in her 50s with alopecia areata. Some clones in this sample may be carry-over from other donors' samples. The CDR3 loop is CSARVTRDTEAFF. The DNA of the CDR3 is TGCAGTGCTAGAGTTACCAGGGACACTGAAGCTTTCTTT.